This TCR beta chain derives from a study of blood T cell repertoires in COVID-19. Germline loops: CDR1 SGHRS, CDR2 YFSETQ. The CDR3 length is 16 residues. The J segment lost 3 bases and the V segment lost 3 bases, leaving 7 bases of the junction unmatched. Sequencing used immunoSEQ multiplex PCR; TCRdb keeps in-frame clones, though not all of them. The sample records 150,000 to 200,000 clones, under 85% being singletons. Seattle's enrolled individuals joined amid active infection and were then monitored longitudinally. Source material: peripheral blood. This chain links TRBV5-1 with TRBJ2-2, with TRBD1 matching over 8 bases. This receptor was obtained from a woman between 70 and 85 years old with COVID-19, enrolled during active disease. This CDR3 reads CASSSGQGWDTGELFF. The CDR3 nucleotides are TGCGCCAGCAGCTCAGGACAGGGATGGGACACCGGGGAGCTGTTTTTT.